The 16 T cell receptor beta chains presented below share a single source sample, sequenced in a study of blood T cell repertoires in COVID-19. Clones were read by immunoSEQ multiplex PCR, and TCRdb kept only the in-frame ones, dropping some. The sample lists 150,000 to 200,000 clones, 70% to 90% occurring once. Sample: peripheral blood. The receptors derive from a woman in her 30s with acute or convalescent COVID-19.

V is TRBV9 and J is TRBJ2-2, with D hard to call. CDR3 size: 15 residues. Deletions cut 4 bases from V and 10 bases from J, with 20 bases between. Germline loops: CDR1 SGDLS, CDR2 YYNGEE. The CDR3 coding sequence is TGTGCCAGCAGCCCCCAGGCCCAATCTTATGAGGAGCTGTTTTTT. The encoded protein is CASSPQAQSYEELFF.

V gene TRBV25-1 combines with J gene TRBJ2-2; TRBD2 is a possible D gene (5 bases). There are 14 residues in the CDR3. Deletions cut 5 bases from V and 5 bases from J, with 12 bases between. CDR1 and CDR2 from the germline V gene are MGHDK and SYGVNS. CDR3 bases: TGTGCCAGCAGTTCTAGTGGCGGGACCGGGGAGCTGTTTTTT. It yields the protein CASSSSGGTGELFF.

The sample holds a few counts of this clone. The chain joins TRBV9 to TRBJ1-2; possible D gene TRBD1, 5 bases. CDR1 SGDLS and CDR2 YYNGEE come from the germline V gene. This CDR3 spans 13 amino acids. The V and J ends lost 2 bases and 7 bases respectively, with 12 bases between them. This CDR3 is CASSVGWGAGYTF. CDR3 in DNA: TGTGCCAGCAGCGTCGGGTGGGGCGCTGGCTACACCTTC.

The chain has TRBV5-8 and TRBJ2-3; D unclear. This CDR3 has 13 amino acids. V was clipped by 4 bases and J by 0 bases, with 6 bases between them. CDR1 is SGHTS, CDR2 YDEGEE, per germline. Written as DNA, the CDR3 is TGTGCCAGCAGCCCCTATAGCACAGATACGCAGTATTTT. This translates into CASSPYSTDTQYF. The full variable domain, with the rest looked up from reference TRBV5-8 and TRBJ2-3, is EAGVTQSPTHLIKTRGQQATLRCSPISGHTSVYWYQQALGLGLQFLLWYDEGEERNRGNFPPRFSGRQFPNYSSELNVNALELEDSALYLCASSPYSTDTQYFGPGTRLTVL.

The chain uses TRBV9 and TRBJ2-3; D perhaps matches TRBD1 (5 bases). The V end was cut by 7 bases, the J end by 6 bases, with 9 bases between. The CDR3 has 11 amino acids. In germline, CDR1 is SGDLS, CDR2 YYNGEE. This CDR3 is CASGAADTQYF. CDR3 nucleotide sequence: TGTGCCAGCGGGGCGGCGGATACGCAGTATTTT.

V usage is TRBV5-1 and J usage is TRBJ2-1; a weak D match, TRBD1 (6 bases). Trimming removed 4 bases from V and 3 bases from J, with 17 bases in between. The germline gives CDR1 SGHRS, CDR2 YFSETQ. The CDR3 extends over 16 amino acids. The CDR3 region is CASSNYGTSVYNEQFF. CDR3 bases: TGCGCCAGCAGCAACTACGGGACATCGGTCTACAATGAGCAGTTCTTC.

CDR3 bases: TGTGCCAGCAGCCCGTACCCCCCACTAGCGGAGGGAACAGATACGCAGTATTTT. Protein: CASSPYPPLAEGTDTQYF. This sequence joins TRBV7-9 and TRBJ2-3; TRBD2 agrees at 8 bases. The germline gives CDR1 SEHNR, CDR2 FQNEAQ (reference sequence). The CDR3 totals 18 residues. With 5 bases clipped from V and 3 bases from J, the junction kept 16 bases outside the gene matches.

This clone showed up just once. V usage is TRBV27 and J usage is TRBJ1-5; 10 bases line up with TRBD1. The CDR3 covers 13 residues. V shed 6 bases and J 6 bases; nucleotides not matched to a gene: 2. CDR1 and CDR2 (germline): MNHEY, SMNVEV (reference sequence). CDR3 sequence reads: CASRGQGSQPQHF. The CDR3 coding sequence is TGTGCCAGCAGGGGACAGGGGAGTCAGCCCCAGCATTTT.

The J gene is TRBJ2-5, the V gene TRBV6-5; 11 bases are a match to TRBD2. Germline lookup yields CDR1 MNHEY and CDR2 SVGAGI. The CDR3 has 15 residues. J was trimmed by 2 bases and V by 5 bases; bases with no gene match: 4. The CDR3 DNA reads TGTGCCAGCAGTACCCGGACTAGCGGGCAAGAGACCCAGTACTTC. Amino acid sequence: CASSTRTSGQETQYF.

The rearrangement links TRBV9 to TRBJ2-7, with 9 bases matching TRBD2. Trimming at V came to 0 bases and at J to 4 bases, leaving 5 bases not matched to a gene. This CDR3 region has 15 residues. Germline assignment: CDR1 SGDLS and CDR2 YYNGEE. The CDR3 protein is CASSVAAGGGYEQYF. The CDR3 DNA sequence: TGTGCCAGCAGCGTAGCTGCGGGAGGGGGTTACGAGCAGTACTTC.

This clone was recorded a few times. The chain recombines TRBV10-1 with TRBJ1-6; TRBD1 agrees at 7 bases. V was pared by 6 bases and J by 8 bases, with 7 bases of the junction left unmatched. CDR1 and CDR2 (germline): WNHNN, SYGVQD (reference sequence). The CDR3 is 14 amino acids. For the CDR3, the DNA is TGCGCCAGCAGATCCGGGACAGAAGATTCACCCCTCCACTTT. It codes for CASRSGTEDSPLHF.

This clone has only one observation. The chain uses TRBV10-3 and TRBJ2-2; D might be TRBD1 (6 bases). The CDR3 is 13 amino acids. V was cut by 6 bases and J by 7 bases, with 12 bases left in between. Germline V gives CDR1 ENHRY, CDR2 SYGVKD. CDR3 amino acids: CAISATGDGELFF. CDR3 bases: TGTGCCATCAGCGCGACAGGAGACGGGGAGCTGTTTTTT.

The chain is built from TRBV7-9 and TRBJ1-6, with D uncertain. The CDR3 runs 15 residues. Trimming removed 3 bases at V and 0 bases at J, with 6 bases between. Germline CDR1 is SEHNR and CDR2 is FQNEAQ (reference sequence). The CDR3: CASSLGSSYNSPLHF. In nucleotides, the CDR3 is TGTGCCAGCAGCTTGGGGAGCTCCTATAATTCACCCCTCCACTTT. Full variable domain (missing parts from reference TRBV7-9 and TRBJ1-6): DTGVSQNPRHKITKRGQNVTFRCDPISEHNRLYWYRQTLGQGPEFLTYFQNEAQLEKSRLLSDRFSAERPKGSFSTLEIQRTEQGDSAMYLCASSLGSSYNSPLHFGNGTRLTVT.

The CDR3 DNA follows: TGTGCCAGCAGAAGGGGGCTCCTTGGCTACACCTTC. Its protein is CASRRGLLGYTF. This sequence joins TRBV28 and TRBJ1-2; 7 bases map to TRBD1. V trimming: 6 bases; J trimming: 7 bases; junction bases outside the gene matches: 5. This CDR3 comprises 12 residues. The germline V gene encodes CDR1 MDHEN and CDR2 SYDVKM.

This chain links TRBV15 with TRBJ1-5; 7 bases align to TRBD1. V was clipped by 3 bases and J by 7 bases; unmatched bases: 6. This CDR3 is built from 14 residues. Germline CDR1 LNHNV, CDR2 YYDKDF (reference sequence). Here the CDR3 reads CATSRAGGGQPQHF. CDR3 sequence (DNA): TGTGCCACCAGCAGGGCAGGGGGTGGGCAGCCCCAGCATTTT. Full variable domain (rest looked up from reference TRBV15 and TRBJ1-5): DAMVIQNPRYQVTQFGKPVTLSCSQTLNHNVMYWYQQKSSQAPKLLFHYYDKDFNNEADTPDNFQSRRPNTSFCFLDIRSPGLGDTAMYLCATSRAGGGQPQHFGDGTRLSIL.

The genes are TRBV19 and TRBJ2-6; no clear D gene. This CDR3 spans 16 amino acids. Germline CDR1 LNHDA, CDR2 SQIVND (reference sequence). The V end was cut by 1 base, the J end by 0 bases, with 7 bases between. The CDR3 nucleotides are TGTGCCAGTAGTATAGCAGGCGACTCTGGGGCCAACGTCCTGACTTTC. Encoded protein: CASSIAGDSGANVLTF.